A selection of T cell receptor beta chains follows, all from one sample in a study of OX40 agonist ivuxolimab in advanced cancers. Sequencing was performed with immunoSEQ multiplex PCR; in TCRdb, only in-frame clones are kept and a portion is missing. This repertoire shows tens of thousands of clones, about 80% found once; its top ten account for under 2.5%. Sequenced material: CD4+ or CD8+ T cells sorted from blood, taken in a trial of the OX40 agonist ivuxolimab. These receptors were taken from an adult with an advanced solid tumor such as melanoma, head and neck, liver or kidney cancer. CDR3s include the opening cysteine and the closing phenylalanine or tryptophan. The order of the fields is D gene, clone size, V gene, J gene, CDR3 protein, CDR3 DNA. The D gene is left open where the match is weak. A clone size is listed for some rows: how often the clone was seen (once, few, many), or a class if it is expanded.

>-|-|TRBV4-1|TRBJ2-2
CASSLSGSGGGTGELFF
TGCGCCAGCAGCCTAAGTGGTAGCGGAGGGGGAACCGGGGAGCTGTTTTTT
>-|-|TRBV6-4|TRBJ2-6
CASSLDSSGANVLTF
TGTGCCAGCAGCTTAGACAGCTCTGGGGCCAACGTCCTGACTTTC
>TRBD2|-|TRBV5-1|TRBJ2-2
CASSFALAGAGELFF
TGCGCCAGCAGCTTCGCACTAGCGGGAGCCGGGGAGCTGTTTTTT
>-|-|TRBV4-1|TRBJ2-5
CASSQTVTETQYF
TGCGCCAGCAGCCAAACAGTGACGGAGACCCAGTACTTC
>-|-|TRBV6-1|TRBJ1-4
CASSEDELGTNEKLFF
TGTGCCAGCAGTGAAGACGAGTTGGGAACTAATGAAAAACTGTTTTTT
>-|-|TRBV7-2|TRBJ2-1
CASSMGYYNEQFF
TGTGCCAGCAGCATGGGGTACTACAATGAGCAGTTCTTC
>TRBD2|medium-sized|TRBV6-5|TRBJ2-1
CASHGGSSYNEQFF
TGTGCCAGCCACGGGGGGAGCTCCTACAATGAGCAGTTCTTC
>-|-|TRBV27|TRBJ2-2
CASSLRGLGPGELFF
TGTGCCAGCAGTTTGAGGGGACTGGGACCCGGGGAGCTGTTTTTT
>TRBD1|-|TRBV6-6|TRBJ1-4
CASSFRGQGEKLFF
TGTGCCAGCAGTTTCCGGGGACAGGGGGAAAAACTGTTTTTT
>TRBD2|once|TRBV19|TRBJ2-1
CASRLVAGAGRQFF
TGTGCCAGTAGGCTTGTAGCGGGAGCAGGTCGGCAGTTCTTC
>TRBD1|-|TRBV14|TRBJ2-7
CASSLDRVRREQYF
TGTGCCAGCAGCCTGGACAGGGTACGGCGCGAGCAGTACTTC
>TRBD2|-|TRBV7-6|TRBJ2-1
CASSLESSGNPYNEQFF
TGTGCCAGCAGCTTAGAGAGTAGCGGGAACCCCTACAATGAGCAGTTCTTC
>TRBD2|-|TRBV7-6|TRBJ2-2
CASSYREGTGELFF
TGTGCCAGCAGCTATCGGGAGGGCACCGGGGAGCTGTTTTTT
>-|-|TRBV28|TRBJ1-2
CASLPYGNNYGYTF
TGTGCCAGCCTCCCTTATGGGAATAACTATGGCTACACCTTC
>-|once|TRBV7-9|TRBJ2-5
CASSLSETQYF
TGTGCCAGCAGCTTATCCGAGACCCAGTACTTC
>-|-|TRBV6-6|TRBJ2-1
CASSSTGGRNEQFF
TGTGCCAGCAGTTCCACTGGCGGGCGCAATGAGCAGTTCTTC
>TRBD2|once|TRBV11-1|TRBJ2-2
CASSLNLAGGGAGELFF
TGTGCCAGCAGCTTAAATCTGGCGGGAGGAGGAGCCGGGGAGCTGTTTTTT
>-|-|TRBV18|TRBJ1-2
CASSPTDTSVGYTF
TGTGCCAGCTCACCGACGGACACCTCCGTTGGCTACACCTTC
>-|few|TRBV9|TRBJ1-5
CASSVGSGDSNQPQHF
TGTGCCAGCAGCGTAGGATCGGGGGATAGCAATCAGCCCCAGCATTTT
>-|-|TRBV25-1|TRBJ1-1
CASSEYRAGGTEAFF
TGTGCCAGCAGTGAATATCGAGCGGGGGGCACTGAAGCTTTCTTT
>-|-|TRBV28|TRBJ1-2
CASSSGQRDGYTF
TGTGCCAGCAGTTCAGGCCAGAGGGATGGCTACACCTTC
>-|-|TRBV6-1|TRBJ1-6
CASSEGSAYNSPLHF
TGTGCCAGCAGTGAAGGGTCGGCCTATAATTCACCCCTCCACTTT
>-|-|TRBV6-1|TRBJ1-2
CASSEAGTPRSYGYTF
TGTGCCAGCAGTGAAGCTGGGACGCCACGGAGCTATGGCTACACCTTC
>TRBD1|-|TRBV19|TRBJ1-2
CASSDRGRRGYTF
TGTGCCAGTAGTGACAGGGGGCGCCGTGGCTACACCTTC
>-|-|TRBV18|TRBJ2-7
CASSVLDDSYEQYF
TGTGCCAGCTCCGTTCTCGACGACTCCTACGAGCAGTACTTC
>-|once|TRBV7-2|TRBJ1-2
CASSPGSGTYGYTF
TGTGCCAGCAGCCCAGGGTCGGGTACCTATGGCTACACCTTC
>-|-|TRBV2|TRBJ2-5
CASSSVRETQYF
TGTGCCAGCTCGTCAGTTAGGGAGACCCAGTACTTC
>-|few|TRBV2|TRBJ1-5
CASGSNQPQHF
TGTGCCAGCGGGAGCAATCAGCCCCAGCATTTT
>-|once|TRBV10-3|TRBJ1-1
CAIAMEGAGTEAFF
TGTGCCATCGCCATGGAAGGGGCCGGCACTGAAGCTTTCTTT
>-|few|TRBV6-5|TRBJ1-6
CASLTGLNKGSPLHF
TGTGCCAGTCTGACAGGTCTAAACAAAGGATCACCCCTCCACTTT
>-|-|TRBV7-2|TRBJ2-1
CASSLRQLNNEQFF
TGTGCCAGCAGCTTAAGGCAGCTAAACAATGAGCAGTTCTTC
>-|-|TRBV5-5|TRBJ2-5
CASSLRQSTQETQYF
TGTGCCAGCAGCTTGAGGCAGTCGACCCAAGAGACCCAGTACTTC
>TRBD2|few|TRBV7-8|TRBJ2-7
CASSLASGNAYEQYF
TGTGCCAGCAGCTTAGCTAGCGGGAACGCCTACGAGCAGTACTTC
>-|-|TRBV9|TRBJ1-4
CASSVSGANEKLFF
TGTGCCAGCAGCGTCTCTGGGGCTAATGAAAAACTGTTTTTT
>-|-|TRBV28|TRBJ2-2
CASSLRGELFF
TGTGCCAGCAGTTTAAGGGGGGAGCTGTTTTTT
>-|-|TRBV5-1|TRBJ2-1
CASSFGGPISHNEQFF
TGCGCCAGCAGCTTCGGAGGGCCAATCTCCCACAATGAGCAGTTCTTC
>TRBD1|-|TRBV28|TRBJ1-2
CASSLYRAGGPSNYGYTF
TGTGCCAGCAGTTTATATAGGGCAGGGGGCCCGTCTAACTATGGCTACACCTTC
>-|-|TRBV5-1|TRBJ1-4
CASSFSGAATNEKLFF
TGCGCCAGCAGCTTCTCGGGGGCCGCAACTAATGAAAAACTGTTTTTT
>TRBD1|-|TRBV11-3|TRBJ2-5
CASSTGTETYQETQYF
TGTGCCAGCAGCACCGGGACAGAGACTTACCAAGAGACCCAGTACTTC
>-|-|TRBV28|TRBJ1-2
CASSLSSGKGGPYGYTF
TGTGCCAGCAGTTTATCATCGGGGAAAGGGGGGCCCTATGGCTACACCTTC
>TRBD2|-|TRBV11-1|TRBJ2-7
CASSPRTSGSYEQYF
TGTGCCAGCAGCCCCCGGACTAGCGGATCCTACGAGCAGTACTTC
>TRBD2|-|TRBV5-1|TRBJ2-7
CASSKREGPYEQYF
TGCGCCAGCTCTAAGCGGGAGGGCCCCTACGAGCAGTACTTC
>TRBD1|-|TRBV10-3|TRBJ1-1
CAISGSLQGAGTEAFF
TGTGCCATCAGTGGATCTCTACAGGGGGCCGGCACTGAAGCTTTCTTT
>-|few|TRBV6-6|TRBJ2-3
CASSGIGTDTQYF
TGTGCCAGCTCCGGGATAGGCACAGATACGCAGTATTTT
>-|-|TRBV2|TRBJ2-1
CASSQGLTEQFF
TGTGCCAGCAGCCAGGGGTTGACTGAGCAGTTCTTC
>TRBD1|-|TRBV5-8|TRBJ2-3
CASSSRGRTRGHTQYF
TGTGCCAGCAGCTCCAGGGGGCGGACGAGGGGACATACGCAGTATTTT
>-|once|TRBV5-5|TRBJ2-2
CASSLVNRGELFF
TGTGCCAGCAGCTTGGTTAATCGGGGGGAGCTGTTTTTT